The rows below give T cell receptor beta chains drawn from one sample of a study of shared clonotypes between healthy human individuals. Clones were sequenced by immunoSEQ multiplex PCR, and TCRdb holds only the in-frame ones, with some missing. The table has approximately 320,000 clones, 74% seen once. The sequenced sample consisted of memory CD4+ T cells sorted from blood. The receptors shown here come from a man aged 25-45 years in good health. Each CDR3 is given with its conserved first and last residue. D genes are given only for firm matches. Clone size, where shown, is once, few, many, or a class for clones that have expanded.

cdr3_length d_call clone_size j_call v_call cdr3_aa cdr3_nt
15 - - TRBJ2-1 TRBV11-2 CASSPTSGPYNEQFF TGTGCCAGCAGCCCAACCTCCGGCCCCTACAATGAGCAGTTCTTC
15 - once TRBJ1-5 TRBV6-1 CASSEAGGAHQPQHF TGTGCCAGCAGTGAAGCGGGGGGGGCCCATCAGCCCCAGCATTTT
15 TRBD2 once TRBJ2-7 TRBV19 CASSIAAGGDYEQYF TGTGCCAGTAGTATAGCCGCGGGGGGAGACTACGAGCAGTACTTC
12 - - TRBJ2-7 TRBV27 CASGGGHYEQYF TGTGCCAGCGGAGGGGGGCACTACGAGCAGTACTTC
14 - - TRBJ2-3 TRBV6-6 CASRQRGAVDTQYF TGTGCCAGCAGACAACGGGGAGCGGTAGATACGCAGTATTTT
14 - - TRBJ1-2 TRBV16 CASSNQGFIYGYTF TGTGCCAGCAGTAACCAGGGGTTTATCTATGGCTACACCTTC
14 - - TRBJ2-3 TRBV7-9 CASSFFRATDTQYF TGTGCCAGCAGCTTTTTCAGGGCCACAGATACGCAGTATTTT
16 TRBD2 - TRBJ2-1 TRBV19 CASSLAGGHPYNEQFF TGTGCCAGTAGTTTAGCGGGAGGGCACCCCTACAATGAGCAGTTCTTC
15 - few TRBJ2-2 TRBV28 CASSPAGLVTGELFF TGTGCCAGCAGCCCCGCAGGGCTTGTCACCGGGGAGCTGTTTTTT
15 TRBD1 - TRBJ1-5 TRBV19 CASTARGNSNQPQHF TGTGCCAGTACCGCCAGGGGGAACTCAAATCAGCCCCAGCATTTT
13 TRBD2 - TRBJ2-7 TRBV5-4 CATSLAGVHEQYF TGTGCCACGTCACTAGCGGGAGTCCACGAGCAGTACTTC
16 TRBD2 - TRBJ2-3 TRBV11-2 CASSSGLAGEGDTQYF TGTGCCAGCAGCTCCGGACTAGCGGGAGAAGGGGATACGCAGTATTTT
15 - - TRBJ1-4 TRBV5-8 CASSSGAWGNEKLFF TGTGCCAGCAGCTCCGGTGCGTGGGGGAATGAAAAACTGTTTTTT
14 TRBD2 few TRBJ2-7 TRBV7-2 CASSSLAGVPEQYF TGTGCCAGCAGCTCCCTTGCGGGAGTCCCCGAGCAGTACTTC
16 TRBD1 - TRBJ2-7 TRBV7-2 CASSSLNRDRDYEQYF TGTGCCAGCAGCTCGTTAAACCGGGACAGGGACTACGAGCAGTACTTC
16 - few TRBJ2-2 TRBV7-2 CASSYLGGAVTGELFF TGTGCCAGCAGCTACCTTGGGGGAGCCGTTACCGGGGAGCTGTTTTTT
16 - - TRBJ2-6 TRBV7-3 CASTKYPASGANVLTF TGTGCCAGCACCAAATACCCGGCCTCTGGGGCCAACGTCCTGACTTTC